These 9 T cell receptor beta chains share one sample of origin, sequenced in a study of blood T cell repertoires in COVID-19. The assay was immunoSEQ multiplex PCR, and TCRdb's table has in-frame clones only and misses some. The sample yields about 270,000 clones, roughly 86% seen once. Sequencing used PBMCs or T cells enriched from blood (not recorded which). These receptor sequences come from a woman aged 55-70 years who had recovered from COVID-19.

This sequence joins TRBV7-9 and TRBJ2-7; TRBD2 matches 8 bases. This CDR3 is built from 15 residues. The germline V gene has CDR1 SEHNR and CDR2 FQNEAQ (reference sequence). The ends lost 3 bases at V and 2 bases at J; junction bases unmatched: 6. DNA for the CDR3: TGTGCCAGCAGCTTCACTCGGGGGGGAACCTACGAGCAGTACTTC. Its translation: CASSFTRGGTYEQYF.

A remark on this clone: This specimen includes other DNA sequences encoding the same CDR3. J is TRBJ1-2 and V is TRBV5-1; D perhaps matches TRBD1 (5 bases). Germline values: CDR1 SGHRS, CDR2 YFSETQ. V gave up 0 bases and J gave up 5 bases, with 11 bases separating them. The CDR3 covers 14 residues. The CDR3 protein is CASSLDPGGYGYTF. The DNA for the CDR3 is TGCGCCAGCAGCTTGGATCCCGGGGGGTATGGCTACACCTTC.

The chain employs TRBV6-5 and TRBJ1-2; D gene uncertain. Germline V lookup: CDR1 MNHEY, CDR2 SVGAGI. The CDR3 contains 12 residues. The ends were cut back, 6 bases at V and 6 bases at J, with 11 bases in the middle. The CDR3 coding sequence is TGTGCCAGCAGGAACACAGTGGATGGCTACACCTTC. Residues: CASRNTVDGYTF.

The chain carries TRBV30 and TRBJ2-7; D is uncertain. The CDR3 loop spans 13 amino acids. V was pared by 2 bases and J by 5 bases, with 13 bases between. CDR1 and CDR2 from the germline V gene are GTSNPN and SVGIG (reference sequence). The CDR3 is CAWSNPPFDEQYF. The CDR3 region has the DNA TGTGCCTGGAGTAATCCCCCCTTCGACGAGCAGTACTTC.

V usage is TRBV3-1 (or the pseudogene TRBV3-2) and J usage is TRBJ1-1; 7 bases line up with TRBD1. The germline CDR1 and CDR2 sequences are LGHDT and YNNKEL (reference sequence). V lost 2 bases to trimming and J lost 5 bases; unmatched junction nucleotides: 8. This CDR3 is built from 15 residues. As DNA, the CDR3 is TGTGCCAGCAGCCAAAACGGACAGGTGGGGACTGAAGCTTTCTTT. Its protein is CASSQNGQVGTEAFF.

This chain connects TRBV3-1 (or the pseudogene TRBV3-2) to TRBJ1-2; D is unresolved. Germline V lookup: CDR1 LGHDT, CDR2 YNNKEL (reference sequence). The CDR3 has 15 residues. V shed 4 bases and J shed 4 bases, with 16 bases lying between them. The DNA of the CDR3 is TGTGCCAGCAGCCCCTCTTGGTCTAGTGGCTATGGCTACACCTTC. Translation: CASSPSWSSGYGYTF.

CDR3 amino acids: CSVRDSGRGETQYF. For the CDR3, the DNA is TGCAGCGTAAGGGATAGCGGAAGGGGAGAGACCCAGTACTTC. The chain carries TRBV29-1 and TRBJ2-5; the D gene is possibly TRBD2 (6 bases). CDR1 is SQVTM, CDR2 ANQGSEA, per germline. V lost 6 bases and J lost 4, with 18 bases in between. This CDR3 has 14 amino acids.

This clone was picked up one time. The chain employs TRBV18 and TRBJ2-7, with 8 bases aligning to TRBD1. Germline V CDR1 and CDR2: KGHSH, LQKENI. CDR3 size: 15 residues. V dropped 0 bases and J dropped 3; count of bases not matched to a gene: 4. DNA of the CDR3: TGTGCCAGCTCACCACCAAGCAGGGGGCGCTACGAGCAGTACTTC. The encoded protein is CASSPPSRGRYEQYF.

This sequence joins TRBV3-1 (or the pseudogene TRBV3-2) and TRBJ2-7; D perhaps matches TRBD2 (5 bases). The germline CDR1 and CDR2 sequences are LGHDT and YNNKEL (reference sequence). With 0 bases removed from V and 3 bases from J, the gap between germline ends came to 15 bases. This CDR3 contains 16 residues. The CDR3 here is CASSQEWRGSRYEQYF. The CDR3 region has the DNA TGTGCCAGCAGCCAAGAGTGGAGAGGGAGTCGCTACGAGCAGTACTTC.